This T cell receptor (beta chain) was documented in a study of T cells in Graves' hyperthyroidism and ophthalmopathy. Study-wide points: Stable hyperthyroidism was separated from ophthalmopathy by a model based on 13 V-J features.

Isolation of PBMCs was performed on about 10 ml fresh peripheral blood. CDR3 length equals 15 residues. Germline CDR1 is SNHLY and CDR2 is FYNNEI. V dropped 7 bases and J dropped 7; count of bases not matched to a gene: 9. At least ten counts were recorded for this clonotype. Its antigen is still unknown. Using RNA transcripts as the source, TCR beta CDR3 regions were amplified. When the TCR CDR3 underwent first-round RT-PCR, the HTBI primer set was used. From the multiplex PCR reads, TCRdb called clonotypes with MiXCR, one entry per CDR3 protein. The table records around 400,000 distinct CDR3 sequences, 15% of them present only once.

This receptor was obtained from a woman aged 55 to 70 with Graves' ophthalmopathy. The chain links TRBV2 to TRBJ2-1, with TRBD2 matching over 11 bases. Sequencing was done on a sample of blood. The CDR3 region has the DNA TGTGCCAGCAACCTACTAGCGGGAGTATTTAATGAGCAGTTCTTC. It specifies CASNLLAGVFNEQFF. Full variable domain (remainder filled in from reference TRBV2 and TRBJ2-1): EPEVTQTPSHQVTQMGQEVILRCVPISNHLYFYWYRQILGQKVEFLVSFYNNEISEKSEIFDDQFSVERPDGSNFTLKIRSTKLEDSAMYFCASNLLAGVFNEQFFGPGTRLTVL.